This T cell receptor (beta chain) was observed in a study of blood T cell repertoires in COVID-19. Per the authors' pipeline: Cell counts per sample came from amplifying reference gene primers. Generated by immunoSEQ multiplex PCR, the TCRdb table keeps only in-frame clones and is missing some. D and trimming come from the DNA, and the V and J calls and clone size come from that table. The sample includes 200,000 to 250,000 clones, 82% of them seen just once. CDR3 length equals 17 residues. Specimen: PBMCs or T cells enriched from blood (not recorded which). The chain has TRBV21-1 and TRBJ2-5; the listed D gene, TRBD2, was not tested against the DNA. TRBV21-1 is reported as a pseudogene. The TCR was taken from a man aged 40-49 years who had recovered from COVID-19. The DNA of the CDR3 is TGTGCCAGCAGCAAATGTGGGCGGGGGCCTCTCCAAGAGACCCAGTACTTC. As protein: CASSKCGRGPLQETQYF.